The present TCR beta chain was sequenced within a study of blood T cell repertoires in COVID-19. Original processing notes: How many nucleated cells were present was estimated from reference gene primer amplification. Measured with immunoSEQ multiplex PCR; TCRdb has only the in-frame clones, and not every one. V and J calls and clone size are given by that table; D and trimming were obtained from the DNA. The table shows 300,000 to 400,000 clones, with around 82% occurring only once. The ends were cut back, 5 bases at V and 2 bases at J, with 16 bases in the middle. The length of the CDR3 is 16 residues. Germline V gene lookup returns CDR1 SGHVS and CDR2 FNYEAQ.

Sequencing used peripheral blood. The J gene is TRBJ1-3, the V gene TRBV7-6, with TRBD1 as a possible D gene (5 bases). This receptor was obtained from a man aged 25 to 45 with active or convalescent COVID-19. CDR3 region: CASSAAQGAAGNTIYF. The CDR3, as DNA: TGTGCCAGCAGCGCCGCCCAAGGGGCCGCTGGAAACACCATATATTTT.